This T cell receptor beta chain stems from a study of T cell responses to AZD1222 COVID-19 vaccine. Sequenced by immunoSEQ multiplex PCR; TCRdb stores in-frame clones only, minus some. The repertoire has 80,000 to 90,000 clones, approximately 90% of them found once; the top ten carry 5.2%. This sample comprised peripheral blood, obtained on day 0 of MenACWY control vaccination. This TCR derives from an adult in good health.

CDR3 nucleotides: TGTGCCAGCAGTTTCCCGGGACTTCAGGCTAACTATGGCTACACCTTC. Translated, it gives CASSFPGLQANYGYTF. V gene TRBV28 combines with J gene TRBJ1-2; TRBD1 is a possible D gene (5 bases). V lost 3 bases and J lost 0, with 14 bases in between. This CDR3 has 16 residues. Germline-derived CDR1 and CDR2 are MDHEN and SYDVKM.